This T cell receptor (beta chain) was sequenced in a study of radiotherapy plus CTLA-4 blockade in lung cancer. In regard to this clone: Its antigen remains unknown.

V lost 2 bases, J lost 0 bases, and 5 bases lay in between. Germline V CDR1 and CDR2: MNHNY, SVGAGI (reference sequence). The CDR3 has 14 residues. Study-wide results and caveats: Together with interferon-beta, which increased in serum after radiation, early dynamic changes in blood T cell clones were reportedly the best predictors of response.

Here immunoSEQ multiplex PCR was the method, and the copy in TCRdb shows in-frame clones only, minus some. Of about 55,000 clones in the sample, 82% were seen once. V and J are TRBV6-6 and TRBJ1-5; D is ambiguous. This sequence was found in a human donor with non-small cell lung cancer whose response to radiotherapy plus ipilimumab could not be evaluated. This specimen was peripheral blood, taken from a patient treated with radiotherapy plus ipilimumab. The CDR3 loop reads CASSYVYSNQPQHF. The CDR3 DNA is TGTGCCAGCAGTTACGTGTATAGCAATCAGCCCCAGCATTTT.